This TCR beta chain was found in a study of OX40 agonist ivuxolimab in advanced cancers. The CDR3 is 16 residues long. The V gene end was trimmed by 5 bases and the J gene end by 0 bases; junction bases not matched to a gene: 5. Germline-derived CDR1 and CDR2 are SEHNR and FQNEAQ (reference sequence). Sequenced by immunoSEQ multiplex PCR; TCRdb stores in-frame clones only, minus some. The repertoire holds over 30,000 clones, approximately 89% seen once, with about 35% in the top ten. Sequencing was performed on CD4+ or CD8+ T cells sorted from blood, taken in a trial of the OX40 agonist ivuxolimab. The chain has TRBV7-9 and TRBJ2-1, with TRBD2 identical over 9 bases. The TCR was taken from an adult with an advanced solid tumor such as melanoma, head and neck, liver or kidney cancer. Written as DNA, the CDR3 is TGTGCCAGCAGCAAACTTAGCGGGAGCTCCTACAATGAGCAGTTCTTC. Its translation is CASSKLSGSSYNEQFF.